This T cell receptor (beta chain) emerged from a study of early T cells in non-severe SARS-CoV-2 infection. Study context: The study sequenced bulk RNA from unsorted whole blood, with chains unpaired.

Individually, cDNA molecules had unique molecular identifiers attached to them. TCRdb re-analysed the 5' RACE reads in MiXCR, keeping a single row per CDR3 protein. The sample includes about 77,000 distinct CDR3 sequences, more than 7.5% of them seen just once. The germline V gene has CDR1 KGHSH and CDR2 LQKENI. The CDR3 length is 15 residues. V dropped 9 bases and J dropped 4; count of bases not matched to a gene: 12. This clonotype originated in an adult who was a healthcare worker with PCR-confirmed SARS-CoV-2 infection or an uninfected control (not recorded which). Sequencing was carried out using whole blood. The J gene is TRBJ2-7, the V gene TRBV18, with 10 bases lining up with TRBD2. Here the CDR3 DNA reads TGTGCCAGTAAAGCTAGCGGGAGCCCCCTTTACGAGCAGTACTTC. Its protein is CASKASGSPLYEQYF.